This TCR beta chain was sequenced during a study of T cells after posttransplantation cyclophosphamide. General observations from the study: Tissue-infiltrating T cells from skin or gut overlapped little with blood T cells. Later post-transplant blood repertoires were often dominated by donor CD8+ memory clones.

As concerns this clone: Its target is unknown.

Controls had myeloablative marrow grafts with methotrexate and calcineurin inhibitor, sampled at 1 year. The CDR3 loop spans 15 amino acids. Germline CDR1 reads MNHEY; CDR2 reads SMNVEV (reference sequence). The assay was immunoSEQ multiplex PCR, and TCRdb's table has in-frame clones only and misses some. The data show some 14,000 clones, approximately 84% seen once. The source is a male patient aged 18 to 35 who received an allogeneic stem cell transplant from a related donor, was CMV-positive, and had no GVHD. The T cells may partly be graft donor cells. This specimen consisted of PBMCs, obtained 371 days after allogeneic stem cell transplant with calcineurin inhibitor and methotrexate. The chain employs TRBV27 and TRBJ2-5; D is possibly TRBD1 (6 bases). The last part of the DNA fits TRBJ2-7 better; the J call may be wrong. The CDR3: CASQLEQGRLNEQYF. The CDR3 region has the DNA TGTGCCAGTCAGCTCGAACAGGGTCGTCTGAACGAGCAGTACTTC.